This T cell receptor beta chain appears in the sequencing data of a study of siplizumab effects on memory and regulatory T cells. The study's findings and limits: Naive T cells appeared more varied than memory cells and looked like key alloresponse contributors. Solely a minor proportion of alloreactive clones could be assigned to unstimulated subsets.

Using immunoSEQ multiplex PCR, the repertoire was profiled, and TCRdb retains in-frame clones only, with some absent. The data hold roughly 62,000 clones, with 90% to 95% observed a single time. This CDR3 contains 12 residues. Germline values: CDR1 MNHEY, CDR2 SMNVEV (reference sequence). Trimming cost V 4 bases and J 3 bases, with 7 bases left between them. This clone was seen only once. The antigen remains undetermined. This sequence originates from a human donor in good health. The chain employs TRBV27 and TRBJ2-7; no reliable D call. The sequenced material came from CD8+ T cells sorted from blood. CDR3 residues: CASSSASYEQYF. CDR3 DNA sequence: TGTGCCAGCAGTTCCGCTAGCTACGAGCAGTACTTC.